This entry lists 13 T cell receptor beta chains sequenced from one sample in a study of PD-1 blockade in classical Hodgkin lymphoma. Measured with immunoSEQ multiplex PCR; TCRdb has only the in-frame clones, and not every one. The sample holds over 2,000 clones, about two thirds seen once. No patient escaped relapse after autologous stem cell transplantation, and brentuximab vedotin exposure varied. Thawed PBMCs underwent magnetic negative selection to obtain purified CD8+ T cells. The input for sequencing was CD8+ T cells from blood, taken at baseline. The receptors were sampled from a human donor with classical Hodgkin lymphoma.

The chain has TRBV29-1 and TRBJ2-1; D may be TRBD1 or TRBD2 (5 bases each). CDR1 and CDR2 from the germline V gene are SQVTM and ANQGSEA. Trimming took off 2 bases at V and 7 bases at J, with 6 bases between the two ends. The CDR3 totals 11 residues. This CDR3 is CSVEWGNEQFF. DNA for the CDR3: TGCAGCGTTGAATGGGGGAATGAGCAGTTCTTC.

The chain recombines TRBV19 with TRBJ1-5; D is unresolved. Trimming removed 5 bases at V and 0 bases at J, with 5 bases between. The CDR3 totals 13 residues. Germline-derived CDR1 and CDR2 are LNHDA and SQIVND (reference sequence). Here the CDR3 reads CASSPVSNQPQHF. The CDR3, as DNA: TGTGCCAGTAGTCCAGTTAGCAATCAGCCCCAGCATTTT.

This sequence joins TRBV7-2 and TRBJ2-7; 10 positions agree with TRBD1. J lost 2 bases, V lost 5 bases, and 6 bases had no gene match. Germline-derived CDR1 and CDR2 are SGHTA and FQGNSA. CDR3 length: 15 residues. The CDR3 reads CASSIDRGPPYEQYF. In nucleotides, the CDR3 is TGTGCCAGCAGCATCGACAGGGGGCCTCCCTACGAGCAGTACTTC.

This clone showed up just a few times. This rearrangement joins TRBV6-1 to TRBJ2-7, with a weak D call TRBD1 (5 bases). The CDR3 has 13 amino acids. Trimming took 1 base from V and 3 from J, leaving 7 bases between them. Germline assignment: CDR1 MNHNS and CDR2 SASEGT. Written as DNA, the CDR3 is TGTGCCAGCAGTGAAGGGACACACTACGAGCAGTACGTC. It encodes CASSEGTHYEQYV.

J is TRBJ2-3 and V is TRBV4-1, with TRBD2 identical over 7 bases. This CDR3 spans 14 amino acids. V lost 4 bases and J lost 4; bases outside the gene matches: 5. CDR1 is MGHRA, CDR2 YSYEKL, per germline. The CDR3 loop is CASSLLSGADTQYF. The CDR3 DNA is TGCGCCAGCAGCCTCCTGAGCGGGGCAGATACGCAGTATTTT.

This clone has only a few counts. V usage is TRBV11-2 and J usage is TRBJ1-1; TRBD1 matches 11 bases. The CDR3 covers 16 residues. The germline gives CDR1 SGHAT, CDR2 FQNNGV. The V and J ends lost 5 bases and 2 bases, in that order; junction bases with no gene match: 7. CDR3 protein: CASSPGTGGLNTEAFF. CDR3 sequence (DNA): TGTGCCAGCAGCCCCGGGACAGGGGGGTTAAACACTGAAGCTTTCTTT.

By sample fraction, this clone is medium-sized. This chain uses TRBV9 with TRBJ2-3; possible D gene TRBD2, 5 bases. The CDR3 has 17 residues. Germline CDR1 reads SGDLS; CDR2 reads YYNGEE. V was trimmed by 4 bases and J by 0 bases, leaving 18 bases between them. CDR3 bases: TGTGCCAGCAGCCTGTGGGAGAGGTCCACTAGCACAGATACGCAGTATTTT. It is translated as CASSLWERSTSTDTQYF.

V and J are TRBV7-9 and TRBJ2-5, with TRBD1 identical over 9 bases. Germline V CDR1 and CDR2: SEHNR, FQNEAQ (reference sequence). Trimming at V came to 1 base and at J to 5 bases, leaving 5 bases not matched to a gene. The CDR3 runs to 15 residues. The CDR3 sequence: CASSLGTGDLETQYF. For the CDR3, the DNA is TGTGCCAGCAGCTTAGGGACAGGGGATTTGGAGACCCAGTACTTC.

The rearrangement links TRBV7-9 to TRBJ2-5; no clear D. Germline CDR1 and CDR2: SEHNR and FQNEAQ (reference sequence). V was clipped by 4 bases and J by 1 base, with 19 bases between them. The CDR3 is 17 residues long. CDR3 region: CASSSLAVAVLQETQYF. In DNA form, the CDR3 reads TGTGCCAGCAGCTCCCTGGCAGTGGCGGTACTCCAAGAGACCCAGTACTTC.

The genes are TRBV15 and TRBJ2-7; D is perhaps TRBD1 (9 bases). The CDR3 runs to 16 residues. Per the germline V gene, CDR1 is LNHNV and CDR2 is YYDKDF (reference sequence). Trimming took off 3 bases at V and 3 bases at J, with 18 bases between the two ends. The CDR3 DNA sequence: TGTGCCACCAGCAGCGGGAGGGACAGGGTTTTCTACGAGCAGTACGTC. Amino acids: CATSSGRDRVFYEQYV.

This rearrangement joins TRBV6-5 to TRBJ2-1; D not resolved. The germline V and J ends were trimmed by 6 bases and 7 bases, with 4 bases remaining between them. This CDR3 has 10 residues. The germline V gene encodes CDR1 MNHEY and CDR2 SVGAGI. The CDR3 spells CASRYNEQFF. The CDR3 DNA is TGTGCCAGCAGGTATAATGAGCAGTTCTTC.

The CDR3 DNA reads as TGTGCCAGCAGTTCGACGGGGGGGGCCAAGCGGGAGCTGTTTTTT. Translating gives CASSSTGGAKRELFF. The chain carries TRBV7-2 and TRBJ2-2; 8 bases fit TRBD2. Germline values: CDR1 SGHTA, CDR2 FQGNSA. CDR3 length: 15 residues. V was pared by 6 bases and J by 9 bases, with 12 bases of the junction left unmatched.

The rearrangement uses TRBV29-1 and TRBJ2-1, with 9 bases aligning to TRBD2. Germline V CDR1 and CDR2: SQVTM, ANQGSEA. J gave up 6 bases and V 2 bases, and 2 bases lay outside the gene matches. The CDR3 is 13 residues long. CDR3: CSVEPGLANEQFF. CDR3 in DNA: TGCAGCGTTGAACCGGGACTAGCCAATGAGCAGTTCTTC.